This T cell receptor beta chain was sequenced for a study of cytomegalovirus exposure and HLA in healthy donors. With 60 Vbeta and 13 Jbeta primers, the PCR was carried out. Authors' processing steps: Roughly 12 million of some 80 million unique TCR beta chains were shared, per a later count. The table came from immunoSEQ multiplex PCR; TCRdb's copy has only in-frame clones and leaves some out. For V, J and clone size, that table is used; D and trimming come from the DNA. The sample yields more than 90,000 clones, more than 65% seen once. All donors participated as healthy donors of bone marrow. Overall study findings and caveats: Within an earlier analysis, most TCR beta V segments proved productive either about 87% or about 30% of the time.

The V and J ends lost 5 bases and 8 bases, in that order; junction bases with no gene match: 4. The length of the CDR3 is 14 residues. The germline V gene encodes CDR1 SEHNR and CDR2 FQNEAQ (reference sequence). For this clone: What it binds is unknown.

The material sequenced was PBMCs. The sequence was collected from a young woman in good health and CMV-seronegative. The rearrangement joins TRBV7-9 to TRBJ1-4; 11 nucleotides agree with TRBD1. CDR3 sequence (DNA): TGTGCCAGCAGCCCCGGGACAGGGGGGGAAAAACTGTTTTTT. This encodes CASSPGTGGEKLFF. Together with reference TRBV7-9 and TRBJ1-4, the CDR3 gives the full variable domain: DTGVSQNPRHKITKRGQNVTFRCDPISEHNRLYWYRQTLGQGPEFLTYFQNEAQLEKSRLLSDRFSAERPKGSFSTLEIQRTEQGDSAMYLCASSPGTGGEKLFFGSGTQLSVL.